This passage covers 9 T cell receptor beta chains from one sample sequenced in a study of OX40 agonist ivuxolimab in advanced cancers. This table comes from immunoSEQ multiplex PCR, and its TCRdb copy is limited to in-frame clones, with some not included. Among around 61,000 clones listed, approximately 82% were seen once. Sequencing was performed on CD4+ or CD8+ T cells sorted from blood, taken in a trial of the OX40 agonist ivuxolimab. These TCRs come from an adult with an advanced solid tumor such as melanoma, head and neck, liver or kidney cancer.

The V gene is TRBV9, the J gene TRBJ2-1; 8 bases fit TRBD1. CDR3 length equals 16 residues. Germline loops: CDR1 SGDLS, CDR2 YYNGEE. V was clipped by 4 bases and J by 4 bases; unmatched bases: 10. CDR3 region: CASSTQPGTGYNEQFF. The CDR3 nucleotides are TGTGCCAGCAGCACTCAACCCGGGACAGGTTACAATGAGCAGTTCTTC.

J is TRBJ2-7 and V is TRBV5-1, with 8 bases matching TRBD2. In germline, CDR1 is SGHRS, CDR2 YFSETQ. This CDR3 has 15 amino acids. With V trimmed by 2 bases and J by 0 bases, 4 bases remained unmatched. CDR3 amino acids: CASSFSSGYSYEQYF. CDR3 DNA: TGCGCCAGCAGCTTCTCTAGCGGGTACTCCTACGAGCAGTACTTC.

This chain uses TRBV25-1 with TRBJ1-3, with D unclear. The germline V and J ends were trimmed by 4 bases and 0 bases, with 10 bases remaining between them. The CDR3 consists of 15 residues. Germline CDR1 MGHDK, CDR2 SYGVNS. The CDR3 reads CASSVRSNSGNTIYF. CDR3 sequence (DNA): TGTGCCAGCAGTGTACGGTCCAACTCTGGAAACACCATATATTTT. The full variable domain, with the rest looked up from reference TRBV25-1 and TRBJ1-3, is EADIYQTPRYLVIGTGKKITLECSQTMGHDKMYWYQQDPGMELHLIHYSYGVNSTEKGDLSSESTVSRIRTEHFPLTLESARPSHTSQYLCASSVRSNSGNTIYFGEGSWLTVV.

This chain connects TRBV4-1 to TRBJ2-5, with 9 bases that match TRBD2. Trimming removed 1 base from V and 3 bases from J; junction bases left unmatched: 6. The CDR3 is 16 residues long. Germline CDR1 reads MGHRA; CDR2 reads YSYEKL. DNA for the CDR3: TGCGCCAGCAGCCAAGCAGGGCGGGGGGGGAAAGAGACCCAGTACTTC. Its translation: CASSQAGRGGKETQYF.

The gene calls are TRBV4-2 and TRBJ2-3; 7 nucleotides align to TRBD2. V lost 1 base to trimming and J lost 0 bases; unmatched junction nucleotides: 4. The CDR3 length is 16 residues. CDR1 is LGHNA, CDR2 YNFKEQ, per germline. CDR3 loop: CASSQGLADSTDTQYF. The CDR3 nucleotides read TGTGCCAGCAGCCAAGGACTAGCAGACAGCACAGATACGCAGTATTTT.

This sequence joins TRBV11-1 and TRBJ2-1; D remains ambiguous. The germline V gene has CDR1 SGHAT and CDR2 FQDESV (reference sequence). The CDR3 totals 15 residues. V was cut by 5 bases and J by 3 bases, with 14 bases left in between. The CDR3 protein is CASSRRSISYNEQFF. The CDR3 DNA reads TGTGCCAGCAGCCGGCGGAGTATAAGCTACAATGAGCAGTTCTTC. Supplemented by reference TRBV11-1 and TRBJ2-1, the full variable domain reads EAEVAQSPRYKITEKSQAVAFWCDPISGHATLYWYRQILGQGPELLVQFQDESVVDDSQLPKDRFSAERLKGVDSTLKIQPAELGDSAMYLCASSRRSISYNEQFFGPGTRLTVL.

The chain links TRBV7-9 to TRBJ2-7, with D unresolved. CDR1 SEHNR and CDR2 FQNEAQ come from the germline V gene (reference sequence). This CDR3 is built from 16 residues. With 0 bases removed from V and 4 bases from J, the gap between germline ends came to 16 bases. This chain's CDR3 is CASSLALSLAPYEQYF. The CDR3 DNA is TGTGCCAGCAGCTTAGCCCTCTCCTTAGCCCCATACGAGCAGTACTTC.

The chain uses TRBV6-5 and TRBJ2-3; no definite D call. Germline lookup yields CDR1 MNHEY and CDR2 SVGAGI. V lost 3 bases and J lost 6, with 10 bases in between. CDR3 length: 13 residues. CDR3 coding DNA: TGTGCCAGCAGTTATCAATTGGCGGATACGCAGTATTTT. This encodes CASSYQLADTQYF.

The genes are TRBV11-2 and TRBJ1-5; maybe TRBD1 (5 bases). This CDR3 has 15 amino acids. Trimming took 1 base from V and 2 from J, leaving 9 bases between them. Germline V gene data show CDR1 as SGHAT and CDR2 as FQNNGV. This chain's CDR3 is CASSLAGYGNQPQHF. The CDR3 DNA follows: TGTGCCAGCAGCTTAGCAGGGTATGGCAATCAGCCCCAGCATTTT.